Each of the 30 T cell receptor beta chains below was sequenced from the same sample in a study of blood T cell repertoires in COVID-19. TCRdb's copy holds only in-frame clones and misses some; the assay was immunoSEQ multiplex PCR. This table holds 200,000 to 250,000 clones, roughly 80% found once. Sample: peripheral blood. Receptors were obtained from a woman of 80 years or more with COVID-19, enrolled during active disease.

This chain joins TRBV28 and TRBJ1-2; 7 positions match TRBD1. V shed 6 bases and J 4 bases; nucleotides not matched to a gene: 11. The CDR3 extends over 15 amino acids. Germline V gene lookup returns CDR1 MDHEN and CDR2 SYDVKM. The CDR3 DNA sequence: TGTGCCAGCAGCCAGCGCCGAGGGGGCGCCTATGGCTACACCTTC. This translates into CASSQRRGGAYGYTF.

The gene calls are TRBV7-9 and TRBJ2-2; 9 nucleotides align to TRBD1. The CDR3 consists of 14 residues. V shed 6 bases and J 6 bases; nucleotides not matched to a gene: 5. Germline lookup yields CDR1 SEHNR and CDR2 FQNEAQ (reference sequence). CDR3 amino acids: CASRRDRDSGELFF. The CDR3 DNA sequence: TGTGCCAGCAGGCGGGACAGGGATTCCGGGGAGCTGTTTTTT.

This chain's CDR3 is CASSAEGTTRTDTQYF. DNA of the CDR3: TGTGCCAGCAGTGCGGAGGGGACTACCCGCACAGATACGCAGTATTTT. The gene calls are TRBV2 and TRBJ2-3; 7 nucleotides match TRBD2. Germline loops: CDR1 SNHLY, CDR2 FYNNEI. V shed 4 bases, J shed 1 base, and the junction held 8 bases outside the gene matches. The CDR3 runs to 16 residues.

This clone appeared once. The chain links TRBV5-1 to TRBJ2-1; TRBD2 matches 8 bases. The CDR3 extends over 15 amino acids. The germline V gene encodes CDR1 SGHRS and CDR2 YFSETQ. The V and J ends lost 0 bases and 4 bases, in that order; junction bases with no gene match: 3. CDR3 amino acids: CASSLGVAGYNEQFF. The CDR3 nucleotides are TGCGCCAGCAGCTTGGGGGTAGCGGGATACAATGAGCAGTTCTTC. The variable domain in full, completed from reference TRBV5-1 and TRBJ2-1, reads KAGVTQTPRYLIKTRGQQVTLSCSPISGHRSVSWYQQTPGQGLQFLFEYFSETQRNKGNFPGRFSGRQFSNSRSEMNVSTLELGDSALYLCASSLGVAGYNEQFFGPGTRLTVL.

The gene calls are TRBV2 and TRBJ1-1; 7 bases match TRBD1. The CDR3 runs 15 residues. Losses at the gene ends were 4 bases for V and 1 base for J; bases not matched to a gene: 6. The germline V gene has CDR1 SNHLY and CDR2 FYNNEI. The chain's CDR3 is CASSALRQGNTEAFF. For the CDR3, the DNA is TGTGCCAGCAGTGCGCTGAGACAGGGGAACACTGAAGCTTTCTTT.

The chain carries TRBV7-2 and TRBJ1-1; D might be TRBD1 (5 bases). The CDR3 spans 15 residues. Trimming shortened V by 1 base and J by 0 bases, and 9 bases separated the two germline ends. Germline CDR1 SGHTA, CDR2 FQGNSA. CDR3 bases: TGTGCCAGCAGCTTAGAGGGGCGGATGAACACTGAAGCTTTCTTT. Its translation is CASSLEGRMNTEAFF. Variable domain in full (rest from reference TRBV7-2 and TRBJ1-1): GAGVSQSPSNKVTEKGKDVELRCDPISGHTALYWYRQSLGQGLEFLIYFQGNSAPDKSGLPSDRFSAERTGGSVSTLTIQRTQQEDSAVYLCASSLEGRMNTEAFFGQGTRLTVV.

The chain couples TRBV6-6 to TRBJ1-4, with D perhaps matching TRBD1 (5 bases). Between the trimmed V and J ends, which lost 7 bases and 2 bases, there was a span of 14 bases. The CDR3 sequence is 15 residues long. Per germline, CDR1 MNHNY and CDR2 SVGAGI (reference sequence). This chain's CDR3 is CASTPRRGTNEKLFF. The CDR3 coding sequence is TGTGCCAGCACCCCCCGACGGGGGACTAATGAAAAACTGTTTTTT.

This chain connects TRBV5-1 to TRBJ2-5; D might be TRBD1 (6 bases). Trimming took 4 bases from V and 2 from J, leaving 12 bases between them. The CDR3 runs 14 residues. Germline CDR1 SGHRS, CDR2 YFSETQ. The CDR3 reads CASSPGHTQETQYF. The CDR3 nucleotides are TGCGCCAGCAGCCCGGGACACACTCAAGAGACCCAGTACTTC.

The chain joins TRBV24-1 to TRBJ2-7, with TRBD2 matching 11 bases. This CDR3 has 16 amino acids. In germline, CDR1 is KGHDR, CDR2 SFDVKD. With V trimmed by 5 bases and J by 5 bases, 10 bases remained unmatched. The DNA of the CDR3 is TGTGCCACCAGTGGCGCGCAGACTAGCGGGATGAACGAGCAGTACTTC. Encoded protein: CATSGAQTSGMNEQYF.

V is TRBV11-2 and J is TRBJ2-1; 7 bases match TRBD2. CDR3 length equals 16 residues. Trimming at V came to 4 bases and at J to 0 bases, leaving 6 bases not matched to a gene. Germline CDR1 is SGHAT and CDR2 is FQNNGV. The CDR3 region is CASSSGGVNSYNEQFF. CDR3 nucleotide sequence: TGTGCCAGCAGCTCTGGGGGGGTTAACTCCTACAATGAGCAGTTCTTC.

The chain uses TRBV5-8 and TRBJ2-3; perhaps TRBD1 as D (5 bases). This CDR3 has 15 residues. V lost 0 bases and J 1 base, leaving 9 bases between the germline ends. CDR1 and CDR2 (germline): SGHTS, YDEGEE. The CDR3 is CASSLEGLRTDTQYF. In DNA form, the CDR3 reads TGTGCCAGCAGCTTGGAGGGGCTACGCACAGATACGCAGTATTTT.

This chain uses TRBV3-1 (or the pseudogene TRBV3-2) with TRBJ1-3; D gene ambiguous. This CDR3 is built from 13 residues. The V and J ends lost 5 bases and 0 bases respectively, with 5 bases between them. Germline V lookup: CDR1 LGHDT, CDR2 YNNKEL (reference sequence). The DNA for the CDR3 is TGTGCCAGCAGCTCCCTCTCTGGAAACACCATATATTTT. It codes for CASSSLSGNTIYF.

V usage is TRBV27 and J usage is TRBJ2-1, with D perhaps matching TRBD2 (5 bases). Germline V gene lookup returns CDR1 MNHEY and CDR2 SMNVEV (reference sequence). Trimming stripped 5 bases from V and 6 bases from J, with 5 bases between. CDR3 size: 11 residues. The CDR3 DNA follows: TGTGCCAGCAGTCGGGGCAATGAGCAGTTCTTC. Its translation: CASSRGNEQFF.

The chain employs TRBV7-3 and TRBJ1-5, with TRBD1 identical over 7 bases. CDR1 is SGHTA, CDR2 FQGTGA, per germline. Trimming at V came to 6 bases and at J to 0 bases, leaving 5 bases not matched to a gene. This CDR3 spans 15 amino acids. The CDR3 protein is CASSGGQYSNQPQHF. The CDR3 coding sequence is TGTGCCAGCAGTGGGGGACAGTATAGCAATCAGCCCCAGCATTTT.

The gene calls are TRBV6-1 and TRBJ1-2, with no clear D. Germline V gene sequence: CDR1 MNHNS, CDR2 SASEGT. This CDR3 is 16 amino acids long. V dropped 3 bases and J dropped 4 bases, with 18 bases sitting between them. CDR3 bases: TGTGCCAGCAGTGATTCCATTCTTGACATAGTCTATGGCTACACCTTC. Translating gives CASSDSILDIVYGYTF.

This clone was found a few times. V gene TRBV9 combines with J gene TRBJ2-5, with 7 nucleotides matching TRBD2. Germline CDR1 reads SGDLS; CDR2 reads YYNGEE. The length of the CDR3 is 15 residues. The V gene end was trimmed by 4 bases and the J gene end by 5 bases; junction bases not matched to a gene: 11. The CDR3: CASSPRGVSGETQYF. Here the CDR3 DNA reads TGTGCCAGCAGCCCTCGGGGGGTGTCCGGGGAGACCCAGTACTTC.

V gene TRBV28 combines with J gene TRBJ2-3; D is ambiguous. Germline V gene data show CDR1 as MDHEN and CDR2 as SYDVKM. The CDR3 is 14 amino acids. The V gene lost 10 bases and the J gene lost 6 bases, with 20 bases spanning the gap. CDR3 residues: CATTQTTRGDTQYF. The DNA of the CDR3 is TGTGCCACCACTCAAACCACGCGCGGCGATACGCAGTATTTT.

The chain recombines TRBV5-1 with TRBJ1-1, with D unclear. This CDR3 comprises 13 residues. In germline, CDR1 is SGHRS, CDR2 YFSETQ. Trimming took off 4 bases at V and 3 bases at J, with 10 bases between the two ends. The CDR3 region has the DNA TGCGCCAGCAGCCCCCTACTGGACACTGAAGCTTTCTTT. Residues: CASSPLLDTEAFF.

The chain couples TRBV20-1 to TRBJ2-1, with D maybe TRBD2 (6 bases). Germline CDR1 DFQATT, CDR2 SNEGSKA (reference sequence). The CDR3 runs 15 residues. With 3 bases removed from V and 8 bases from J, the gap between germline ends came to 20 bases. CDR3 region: CSASVSSRGLDEQFF. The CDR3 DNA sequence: TGCAGTGCTAGTGTATCGAGCCGGGGGTTGGATGAGCAGTTCTTC.

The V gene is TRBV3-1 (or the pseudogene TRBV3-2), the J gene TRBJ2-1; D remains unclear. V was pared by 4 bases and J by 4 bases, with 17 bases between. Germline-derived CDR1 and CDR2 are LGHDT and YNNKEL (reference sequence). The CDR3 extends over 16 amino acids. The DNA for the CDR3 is TGTGCCAGCAGCCCTCCCCTGGCATCCCGATACAATGAGCAGTTCTTC. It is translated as CASSPPLASRYNEQFF.

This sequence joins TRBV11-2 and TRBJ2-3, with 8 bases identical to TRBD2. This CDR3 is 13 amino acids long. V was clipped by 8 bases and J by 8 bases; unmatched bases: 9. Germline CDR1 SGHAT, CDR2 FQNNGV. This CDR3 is CASGSGNPGTQYF. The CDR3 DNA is TGTGCCAGCGGTAGCGGGAACCCCGGTACGCAGTATTTT.

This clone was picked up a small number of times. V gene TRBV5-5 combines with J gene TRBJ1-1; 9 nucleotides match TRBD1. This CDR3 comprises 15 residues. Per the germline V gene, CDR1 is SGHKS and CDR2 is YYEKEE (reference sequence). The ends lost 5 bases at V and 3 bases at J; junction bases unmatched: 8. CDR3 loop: CASSSTWDRDTEAFF. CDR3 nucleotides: TGTGCCAGCAGTTCTACCTGGGACAGGGACACTGAAGCTTTCTTT.

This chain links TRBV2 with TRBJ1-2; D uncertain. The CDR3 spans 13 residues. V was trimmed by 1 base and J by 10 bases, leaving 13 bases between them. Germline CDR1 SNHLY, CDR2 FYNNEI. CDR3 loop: CASSEDSRQVYTF. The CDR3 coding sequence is TGTGCCAGCAGTGAAGACAGCAGGCAGGTCTACACCTTC. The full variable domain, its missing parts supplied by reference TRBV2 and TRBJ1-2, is EPEVTQTPSHQVTQMGQEVILRCVPISNHLYFYWYRQILGQKVEFLVSFYNNEISEKSEIFDDQFSVERPDGSNFTLKIRSTKLEDSAMYFCASSEDSRQVYTFGSGTRLTVV.

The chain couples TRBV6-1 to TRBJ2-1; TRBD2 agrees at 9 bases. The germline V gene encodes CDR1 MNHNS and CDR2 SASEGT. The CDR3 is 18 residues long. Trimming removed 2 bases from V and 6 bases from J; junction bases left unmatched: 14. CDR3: CASSETVAGALGVNEQFF. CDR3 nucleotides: TGTGCCAGCAGTGAAACGGTAGCGGGAGCATTGGGGGTCAATGAGCAGTTCTTC.

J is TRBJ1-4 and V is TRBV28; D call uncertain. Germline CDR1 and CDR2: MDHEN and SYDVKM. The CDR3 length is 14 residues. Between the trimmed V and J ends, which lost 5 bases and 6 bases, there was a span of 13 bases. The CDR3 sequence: CASSRGSGYEKLFF. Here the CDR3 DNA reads TGTGCCAGCAGTCGTGGTTCAGGTTATGAAAAACTGTTTTTT.

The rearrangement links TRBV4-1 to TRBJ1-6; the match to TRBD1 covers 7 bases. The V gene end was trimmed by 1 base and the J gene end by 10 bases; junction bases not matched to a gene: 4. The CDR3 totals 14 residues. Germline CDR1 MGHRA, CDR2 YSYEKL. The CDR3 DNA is TGCGCCAGCAGCCAAGCCGCAGGGGGGTCACCCCTCCACTTT. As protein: CASSQAAGGSPLHF.

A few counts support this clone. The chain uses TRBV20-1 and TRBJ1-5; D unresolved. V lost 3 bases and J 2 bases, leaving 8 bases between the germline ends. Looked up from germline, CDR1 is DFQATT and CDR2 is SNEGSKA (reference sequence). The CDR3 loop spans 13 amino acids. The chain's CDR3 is CSASVQGNQPQHF. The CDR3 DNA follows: TGCAGTGCTAGTGTGCAGGGCAATCAGCCCCAGCATTTT.

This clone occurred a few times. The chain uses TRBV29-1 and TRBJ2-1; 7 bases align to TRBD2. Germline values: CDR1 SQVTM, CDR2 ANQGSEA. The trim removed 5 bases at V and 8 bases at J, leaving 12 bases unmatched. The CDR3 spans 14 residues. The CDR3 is CSVSGLGLGYEQFF. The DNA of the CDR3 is TGCAGCGTTTCTGGACTAGGACTCGGCTATGAGCAGTTCTTC.

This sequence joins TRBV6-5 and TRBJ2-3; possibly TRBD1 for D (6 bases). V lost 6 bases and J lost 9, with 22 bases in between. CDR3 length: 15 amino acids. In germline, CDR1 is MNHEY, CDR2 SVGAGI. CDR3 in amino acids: CASSLLQGSQETQYF. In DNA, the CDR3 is TGTGCCAGCAGCTTACTACAGGGTAGCCAAGAAACGCAGTATTTT.

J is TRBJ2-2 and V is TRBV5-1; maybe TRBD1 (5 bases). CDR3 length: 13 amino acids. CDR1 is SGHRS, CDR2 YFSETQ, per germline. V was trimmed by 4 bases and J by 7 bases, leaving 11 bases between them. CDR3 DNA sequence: TGCGCCAGCAGCGCGACAGAAAACGGGGAGCTGTTTTTT. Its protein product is CASSATENGELFF.